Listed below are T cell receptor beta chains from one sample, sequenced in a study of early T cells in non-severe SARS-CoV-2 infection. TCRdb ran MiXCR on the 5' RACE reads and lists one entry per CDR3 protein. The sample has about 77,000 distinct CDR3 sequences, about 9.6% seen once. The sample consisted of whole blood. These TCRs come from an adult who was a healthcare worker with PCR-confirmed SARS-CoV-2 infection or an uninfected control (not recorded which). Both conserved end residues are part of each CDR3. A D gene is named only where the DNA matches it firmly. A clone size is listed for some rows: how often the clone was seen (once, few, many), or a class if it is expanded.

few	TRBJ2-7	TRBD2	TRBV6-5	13	CASKGAGAVEQYF	TGTGCCAGCAAAGGAGCGGGAGCAGTCGAGCAGTACTTC
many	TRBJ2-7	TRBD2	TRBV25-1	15	CASSEPRTSGYEQYF	TGTGCCAGCAGTGAACCCCGGACTAGCGGATACGAGCAGTACTTC
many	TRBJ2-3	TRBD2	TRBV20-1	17	CSARVWASGTYTDTQYF	TGCAGTGCTAGAGTGTGGGCTAGCGGTACATACACAGATACGCAGTATTTT
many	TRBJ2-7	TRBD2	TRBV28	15	CASSRPGTSPYEQYF	TGTGCCAGCAGTCGACCCGGGACTAGCCCCTACGAGCAGTACTTC
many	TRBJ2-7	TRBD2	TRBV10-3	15	CAISEREGWRGEQYF	TGTGCCATCAGTGAGAGAGAGGGATGGCGGGGGGAGCAGTACTTC
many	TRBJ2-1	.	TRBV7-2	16	CASSYSGASSYNEQFF	TGTGCCAGCAGCTACTCGGGGGCGAGCTCCTACAATGAGCAGTTCTTC
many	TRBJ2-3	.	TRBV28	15	CASTPRRVSTDTQYF	TGTGCCAGCACCCCTCGGCGGGTAAGCACAGATACGCAGTATTTT
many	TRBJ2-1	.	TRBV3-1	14	CASSGGLFFNEQFF	TGTGCCAGCAGCGGGGGACTCTTCTTCAATGAGCAGTTCTTC
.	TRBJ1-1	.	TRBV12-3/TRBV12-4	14	CASSLGAVYTEAFF	TGTGCCAGCAGTTTAGGGGCCGTATACACTGAAGCTTTCTTT
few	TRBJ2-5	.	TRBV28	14	CASSQPRALETQYF	TGTGCCAGCAGTCAGCCCAGGGCTCTAGAGACCCAGTACTTC
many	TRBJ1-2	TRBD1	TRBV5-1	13	CASSSGTGDGYTF	TGCGCCAGCAGCTCCGGGACAGGGGATGGCTACACCTTC
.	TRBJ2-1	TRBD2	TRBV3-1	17	CASSQDAGLAGGGEQFF	TGTGCCAGCAGCCAAGATGCCGGGCTAGCGGGAGGAGGGGAGCAGTTCTTC
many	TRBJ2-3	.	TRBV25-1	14	CASMRGRGTDTQYF	TGTGCCAGCATGCGGGGGCGGGGCACAGATACGCAGTATTTT
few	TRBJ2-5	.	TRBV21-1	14	CAGLVSSQGETQYF	TGTGCCGGACTCGTTTCCTCACAGGGAGAGACCCAGTACTTC
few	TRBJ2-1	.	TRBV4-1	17	CASSQGRLLDTYNEQFF	TGCGCCAGCAGCCAAGGCCGACTCCTTGACACCTACAATGAGCAGTTCTTC
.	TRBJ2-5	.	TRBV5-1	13	CASTPRSQETQYF	TGCGCCAGCACCCCCCGGTCCCAAGAGACCCAGTACTTC
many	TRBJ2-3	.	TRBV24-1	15	CATSDFRDPTDTQYF	TGTGCCACCAGTGATTTCCGGGACCCCACAGATACGCAGTATTTT
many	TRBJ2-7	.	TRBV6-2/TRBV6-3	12	CATNPPANEQYF	TGTGCCACTAATCCGCCGGCGAACGAGCAGTACTTC
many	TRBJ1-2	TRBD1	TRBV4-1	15	CASSQSPGTAYGYTF	TGCGCCAGCAGCCAAAGCCCCGGGACAGCCTATGGCTACACCTTC
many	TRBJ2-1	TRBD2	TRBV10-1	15	CASSEYTSGPNEQFF	TGCGCCAGCAGTGAGTACACTAGCGGACCCAATGAGCAGTTCTTC
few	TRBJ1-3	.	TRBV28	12	CATTGSGNTIYF	TGTGCCACCACAGGGTCCGGAAACACCATATATTTT
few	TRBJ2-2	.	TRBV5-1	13	CASSNPGTGELFF	TGCGCCAGCAGTAATCCCGGGACCGGGGAGCTGTTTTTT
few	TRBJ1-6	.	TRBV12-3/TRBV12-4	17	CASSFLTGTTNNSPLHF	TGTGCCAGCAGTTTCCTCACCGGGACCACCAATAATTCACCCCTCCACTTT
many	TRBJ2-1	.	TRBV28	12	CASSTPTGDPLF	TGTGCCAGCAGCACCCCCACTGGGGATCCCCTCTTC
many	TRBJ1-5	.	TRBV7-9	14	CASSPQGSNQPQHF	TGTGCCAGCAGCCCACAGGGTAGCAATCAGCCCCAGCATTTT
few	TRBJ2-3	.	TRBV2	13	CASRSGLTDTQYF	TGTGCCAGCAGATCGGGGTTGACAGATACGCAGTATTTT
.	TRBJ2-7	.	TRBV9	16	CASSPGPIAEGYEQYF	TGTGCCAGCAGCCCAGGGCCAATAGCGGAGGGCTACGAGCAGTACTTC
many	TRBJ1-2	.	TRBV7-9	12	CASSFNRDGYTF	TGTGCCAGCAGCTTTAACAGGGATGGCTACACCTTC
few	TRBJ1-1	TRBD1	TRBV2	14	CASSDWYRGTEAFF	TGTGCCAGCAGTGATTGGTACAGGGGCACTGAAGCTTTCTTT
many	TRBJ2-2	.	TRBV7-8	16	CASSFSVVADTGELFF	TGTGCCAGCAGCTTTTCCGTCGTAGCGGACACCGGGGAGCTGTTTTTT
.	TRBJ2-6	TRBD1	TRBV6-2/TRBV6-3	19	CASSYSPTGFFAGANVLTF	TGTGCCAGCAGTTACTCACCGACAGGGTTCTTCGCTGGGGCCAACGTCCTGACTTTC
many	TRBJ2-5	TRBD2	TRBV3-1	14	CASSLRTSQETQYF	TGTGCCAGCAGCCTTCGGACTAGCCAAGAGACCCAGTACTTC
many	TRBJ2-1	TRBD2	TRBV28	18	CASTSDSLAGNSYNEQFF	TGTGCCAGCACAAGCGATTCTTTAGCGGGAAACTCCTACAATGAGCAGTTCTTC
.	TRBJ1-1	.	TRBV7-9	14	CASSLTGSNTEAFF	TGTGCCAGCAGCTTAACAGGGTCTAACACTGAAGCTTTCTTT
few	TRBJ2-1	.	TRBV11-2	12	CASSSSVDEQFF	TGTGCCAGCAGCTCGTCGGTCGATGAGCAGTTCTTC
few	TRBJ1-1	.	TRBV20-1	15	CSAAPARMMNTEAFF	TGCAGTGCCGCTCCGGCCCGCATGATGAACACTGAAGCTTTCTTT
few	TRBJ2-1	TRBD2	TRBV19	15	CASSIGSSGVGEQFF	TGTGCCAGTAGTATAGGCTCTAGCGGGGTGGGTGAGCAGTTCTTC
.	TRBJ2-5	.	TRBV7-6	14	CASSLGVAVETQYF	TGTGCCAGCAGCTTAGGAGTTGCAGTGGAGACCCAGTACTTC
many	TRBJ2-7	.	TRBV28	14	CAGSLPGPSYEQYF	TGTGCCGGCAGTTTACCAGGACCCTCCTACGAGCAGTACTTC
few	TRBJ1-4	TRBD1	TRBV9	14	CASSPGTDNEKLFF	TGTGCCAGCAGCCCCGGGACAGACAATGAAAAACTGTTTTTT
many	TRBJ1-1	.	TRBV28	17	CASSLSFGRRESREAFF	TGTGCCAGCAGTTTAAGCTTCGGACGCCGCGAATCCAGGGAAGCTTTCTTT
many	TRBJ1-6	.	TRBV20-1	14	CSARETVGNSPLHF	TGCAGTGCTAGGGAGACGGTGGGAAATTCACCCCTCCACTTT
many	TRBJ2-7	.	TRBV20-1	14	CSARSRTAPYEQYF	TGCAGTGCTAGATCCCGGACAGCGCCCTACGAGCAGTACTTC
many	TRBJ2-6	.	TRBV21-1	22	CASSKSPRCTGMVRSGANVLTF	TGTGCCAGCAGCAAAAGTCCCAGATGTACCGGGATGGTACGCTCTGGGGCCAACGTCCTGACTTTC
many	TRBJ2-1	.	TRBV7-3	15	CASSLRAGSYNEQFF	TGTGCCAGCAGCTTAAGGGCGGGATCCTACAATGAGCAGTTCTTC
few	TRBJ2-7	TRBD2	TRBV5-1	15	CASSPSTSGVQEQYF	TGCGCCAGCAGCCCCTCGACTAGCGGAGTGCAAGAGCAGTACTTC
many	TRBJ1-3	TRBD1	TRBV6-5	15	CASSMTGGDGNTIYF	TGTGCCAGCAGTATGACAGGGGGCGATGGAAACACCATATATTTT
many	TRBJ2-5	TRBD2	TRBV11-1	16	CASSPGSAGGVETQYF	TGTGCCAGCAGCCCGGGGTCAGCGGGAGGAGTAGAGACCCAGTACTTC
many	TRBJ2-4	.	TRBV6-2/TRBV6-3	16	CASSWLPAKGKNIQYF	TGTGCCAGCAGTTGGTTGCCCGCCAAGGGCAAAAACATTCAGTACTTC
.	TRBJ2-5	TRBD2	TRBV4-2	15	CASSQEGLAEETQYF	TGTGCCAGCAGCCAAGAAGGACTAGCTGAAGAGACCCAGTACTTC
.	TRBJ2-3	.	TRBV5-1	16	CASSLVGGIGTDTQYF	TGCGCCAGCAGCTTGGTTGGGGGGATTGGCACAGATACGCAGTATTTT
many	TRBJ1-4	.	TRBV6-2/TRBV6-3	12	CASREPNEKLFF	TGTGCCAGCCGGGAGCCCAATGAAAAACTGTTTTTT
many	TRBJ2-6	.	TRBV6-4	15	CASSDEESGANVLTF	TGTGCCAGCAGTGACGAGGAGTCTGGGGCCAACGTCCTGACTTTC
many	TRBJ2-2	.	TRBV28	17	CASSYQLALASTGELFF	TGTGCCAGCAGTTATCAACTAGCCTTAGCATCCACCGGGGAGCTGTTTTTT
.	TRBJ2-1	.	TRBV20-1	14	CSARSNLGLIEQFF	TGCAGTGCTAGATCAAACCTGGGGCTTATCGAGCAGTTCTTC
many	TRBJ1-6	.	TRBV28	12	CASSLQNSPLHF	TGTGCCAGCAGTTTGCAGAATTCACCCCTCCACTTT
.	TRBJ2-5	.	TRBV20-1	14	CSARAAHSQETQYF	TGCAGTGCTAGAGCCGCGCATTCGCAAGAGACCCAGTACTTC
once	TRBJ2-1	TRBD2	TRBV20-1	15	CSAPHGTSRYNEQFF	TGCAGTGCTCCTCATGGGACTAGCAGGTACAATGAGCAGTTCTTC
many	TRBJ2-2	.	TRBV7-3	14	CASSSRVDTGELFF	TGTGCCAGCAGCTCCAGGGTTGACACCGGGGAGCTGTTTTTT
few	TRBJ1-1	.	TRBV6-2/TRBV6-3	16	CASSHQQGNMNTEAFF	TGTGCCAGCAGTCATCAACAGGGAAACATGAACACTGAAGCTTTCTTT